This T cell receptor (beta chain) was sequenced in a study of blood T cell repertoires in COVID-19 (dated by TCRdb to the early 2020s). Describing the broader study: The collaborator samples originated in the United States, Italy and Spain and spanned the acute and convalescent phases of COVID-19. Where available, HLA class I and class II types were taken from metadata supplied by the sample provider and were not determined by assay-based typing. Sample metadata almost always included a de-identified subject ID, COVID-19 status, age in years and sex. Deeply sampled blood TCRbeta repertoires from subjects exposed to, actively infected with, or recovered from COVID-19 were included in the dataset. The samples were drawn from the first 160 participants of the ongoing ImmuneRACE study and from about 1,200 subjects provided by 6 global collaborators. A freely available public database, intended as a resource for researchers studying the immune response to SARS-CoV-2, is where the repertoires were released. The material from the prospective study consisted of cDNA or gDNA derived from T cells, B-cell-depleted T cells, or PBMCs.

Each collaborating institution followed its own protocols to collect whole blood in K2EDTA tubes. For TCRbeta analysis, collaborators shipped samples in one of three forms: frozen whole blood, isolated PBMCs, or DNA extracted from either of those sample types. TCRbeta CDR3 regions were amplified from genomic DNA by means of the immunoSEQ Assay, a bias-controlled multiplex PCR. The source study handled its data this way. The number of nucleated cells in each sample was estimated by amplification of reference gene primers within the assay. To quantify the absolute abundance of each unique TCRbeta CDR3 rearrangement, sequence reads were collapsed and filtered. For each sample, productive Simpson clonality was calculated by taking the square root of Simpson's diversity index across productive rearrangements. The table comes from immuneACCESS by way of TCRdb, which keeps in-frame sequences with V and J called. Part of the clones is missing from these tables; in studies checked, under half for an unresolved V gene and the rest for unknown reasons. The V and J calls and clone size come from that table; D and trimming were worked out from the DNA. The sample table holds roughly 90,000 clones, of which more than 70% were seen once. The ten most abundant clones make up about 2.5% of the sample.

Broad study findings and their caveats: The amount of clinical and demographic metadata varied by source and participant and was provided uncurated.

A remark on this clone: This clone's antigen is unknown. Per-nucleotide qualities are absent, and no much larger clonotype sits a single base away.

The CDR1 and CDR2 encoded by the germline V gene (reference sequence) are LNHNV and YYDKDF. The CDR3 holds 15 amino acids from the cysteine to the phenylalanine. Solely the CDR3 DNA is kept, with 45 bases framed from the first base. V lost 1 base and J lost 8 bases; the stretch between them is 14 bases long. The source is a middle-aged man with acute or convalescent COVID-19. Here the chain combines TRBV15 and TRBJ1-4; perhaps TRBD1 is the D gene, with 5 bases matching. The sample comprised peripheral blood. The DNA sequence is as follows: TGTGCCACCAGCAGAGGGTCGCAGGGTGAGGAAAAACTGTTTTTT. The translation is CATSRGSQGEEKLFF.